This entry lists 2 T cell receptor beta chains sequenced from one sample in a study of T cell responses to AZD1222 COVID-19 vaccine. Clones were read by immunoSEQ multiplex PCR, and TCRdb kept only the in-frame ones, dropping some. The data hold some 120,000 clones, with roughly nine tenths observed a single time. The sequencing used peripheral blood, collected 28 days after the second AZD1222 dose. These receptors originate from an adult who received the AZD1222 COVID-19 vaccine.

This clone was seen more than once but under ten times. The chain is built from TRBV4-3 and TRBJ1-2, with TRBD1 as a possible D gene (5 bases). Germline CDR1 reads LGHNA; CDR2 reads YSLEER. The CDR3 is 17 amino acids. Trimming cost V 0 bases and J 2 bases, with 16 bases left between them. For the CDR3, the DNA is TGCGCCAGCAGCCAAGAGCCCCTGGGGGGTCCAAACTATGGCTACACCTTC. Its protein is CASSQEPLGGPNYGYTF.

This clone has just one count. This rearrangement joins TRBV5-8 to TRBJ2-3; maybe TRBD2 (6 bases). This CDR3 contains 15 residues. Germline V gene data show CDR1 as SGHTS and CDR2 as YDEGEE. Trimming cost V 4 bases and J 4 bases, with 16 bases left between them. CDR3 sequence (DNA): TGTGCCAGCAGCGGGGGGAAACGAGCCGCAGATACGCAGTATTTT. It is translated as CASSGGKRAADTQYF.